The 20 T cell receptor beta chains listed next were all sequenced from one sample in a study of regulatory T cells in long-lasting Graves disease. For TCR beta, libraries came from iRepertoire HTBI primers and Arm-PCR of CDR3 regions. One entry per CDR3 protein, called by TCRdb with MiXCR from the multiplex PCR reads. The sample lists 350,000 to 450,000 distinct CDR3 sequences; approximately 15% were seen once. Time point defined: newly diagnosed GD, antithyroid drugs for less than 3 months. Construction of the TCR library relied on RNA isolated from PBMCs. These data are also associated with another study on T cells in Graves' hyperthyroidism and ophthalmopathy.

This specimen consisted of peripheral blood mononuclear cells (PBMCs), obtained at new diagnosis, from a patient treated with antithyroid drugs. Every receptor here comes from a woman aged 40-49 years with Graves disease.

This clonotype was seen a few times. The chain joins TRBV2 to TRBJ2-3, with D possibly matching TRBD1 (6 bases). The ends were cut back, 5 bases at V and 2 bases at J, with 14 bases in the middle. Germline CDR1 reads SNHLY; CDR2 reads FYNNEI. The CDR3 loop spans 15 amino acids. The chain's CDR3 is CASSSTGQTTDTQYF. As DNA, the CDR3 is TGTGCCAGCAGTTCTACGGGACAAACCACAGATACGCAGTATTTT.

The CDR3 DNA sequence: TGTGCCAGCAGTCCTTATCGGACAGGGATGGATGAGCAGTTCTTC. Translation gives CASSPYRTGMDEQFF. This chain joins TRBV27 and TRBJ2-1, with 8 bases matching TRBD1. The CDR3 has 15 residues. The trim removed 5 bases at V and 8 bases at J, leaving 11 bases unmatched. The germline V gene has CDR1 MNHEY and CDR2 SMNVEV (reference sequence).

The CDR3, as DNA: TGTGCCGGTAAGATCACTAGCGGCTACAATGAGCAGTTCTTC. Its protein product is CAGKITSGYNEQFF. The chain carries TRBV19 and TRBJ2-1; TRBD2 aligns across 8 bases. Trimming took 11 bases from V and 3 from J; bases not matched to a gene: 9. There are 14 residues in the CDR3. The germline CDR1 and CDR2 sequences are LNHDA and SQIVND (reference sequence).

The chain joins TRBV7-9 to TRBJ2-2, with D maybe TRBD1 (5 bases). The CDR3 is 15 residues long. The germline V gene has CDR1 SEHNR and CDR2 FQNEAQ (reference sequence). V lost 5 bases and J lost 3, with 13 bases in between. The CDR3 DNA reads TGTGCCAGCAGCCCCGCGGCAGGGTACACCGGGGAGCTGTTTTTT. The encoded protein is CASSPAAGYTGELFF.

In regard to this clonotype: A much bigger clone sits one base away, suggesting this may be a read error. This chain links TRBV18 with TRBJ2-7; weak D call: TRBD1 (7 bases). Germline V lookup: CDR1 KGHSH, CDR2 LQKENI. This CDR3 has 13 residues. Between the trimmed V and J ends, which lost 6 bases and 3 bases, there was a span of 12 bases. Here the CDR3 reads CASSGGQLYEQYF. The CDR3 bases are TGTGCCAGCTCGGGGGGACAGCTCTACGAGCAGTACTTC.

On this clonotype itself: Given a much more abundant clone one base away, this may be a read error. The chain carries TRBV2 and TRBJ2-1, with 15 bases aligning to TRBD2. The J segment lost 12 bases and the V segment lost 3 bases, leaving 3 bases of the junction unmatched. Looked up from germline, CDR1 is SNHLY and CDR2 is FYNNEI. The CDR3 is made up of 14 amino acids. This CDR3 is CASSEGLAGGGQFF. The CDR3 DNA sequence: TGTGCCAGCAGTGAGGGACTAGCGGGAGGTGGGCAGTTCTTC.

The chain recombines TRBV5-6 with TRBJ2-7; TRBD1 agrees at 7 bases. The CDR3 has 14 amino acids. The J segment lost 2 bases and the V segment lost 6 bases, leaving 8 bases of the junction unmatched. The germline CDR1 and CDR2 sequences are SGHDT and YYEEEE. CDR3 DNA sequence: TGTGCCAGCAACTCCCGGACAGGAACCTACGAGCAGTACTTC. It is translated as CASNSRTGTYEQYF.

Ten or more counts support this clonotype. V gene TRBV2 combines with J gene TRBJ2-3; 9 bases map to TRBD1. CDR1 is SNHLY, CDR2 FYNNEI, per germline. This CDR3 is 13 amino acids long. Losses at the gene ends were 4 bases for V and 5 bases for J; bases not matched to a gene: 1. CDR3 loop: CASSADRGDTQYF. CDR3 DNA sequence: TGTGCCAGCAGTGCGGACAGGGGAGATACGCAGTATTTT.

This clonotype was counted many times. The chain has TRBV28 and TRBJ2-3; a weak D match, TRBD2 (5 bases). The germline CDR1 and CDR2 sequences are MDHEN and SYDVKM. The CDR3 has 17 residues. Between the trimmed V and J ends, which lost 7 bases and 6 bases, there was a span of 26 bases. The chain's CDR3 is CASTPTWIGSPGDTQYF. CDR3 in DNA: TGTGCCAGCACCCCGACCTGGATAGGCTCTCCGGGGGATACGCAGTATTTT.

This clonotype was detected a few times. This chain uses TRBV7-6 with TRBJ2-3, with 7 bases fitting TRBD2. Germline V CDR1 and CDR2: SGHVS, FNYEAQ. V lost 0 bases and J lost 4; bases outside the gene matches: 10. This CDR3 comprises 17 residues. The CDR3 sequence is CASSLALGGGPPDTQYF. The CDR3 DNA reads as TGTGCCAGCAGCTTAGCCCTGGGGGGAGGGCCGCCAGATACGCAGTATTTT. The full variable domain, completed using reference TRBV7-6 and TRBJ2-3, is GAGVSQSPRYKVTKRGQDVALRCDPISGHVSLYWYRQALGQGPEFLTYFNYEAQQDKSGLPNDRFSAERPEGSISTLTIQRTEQRDSAMYRCASSLALGGGPPDTQYFGPGTRLTVL.

This clonotype was seen repeatedly, ten times or more. J is TRBJ2-7 and V is TRBV6-1; no clear D gene. Trimming took off 4 bases at V and 5 bases at J, with 15 bases between the two ends. The CDR3 consists of 14 residues. Looked up from germline, CDR1 is MNHNS and CDR2 is SASEGT. CDR3 nucleotide sequence: TGTGCCAGCAGTGTCGCTTCGGCTACAGACGAGCAGTACTTC. Encoded protein: CASSVASATDEQYF.

This clonotype came up many times. CDR3: CASSAGTGATTDTQYF. DNA of the CDR3: TGTGCCAGCAGCGCAGGGACAGGGGCTACGACAGATACGCAGTATTTT. The chain carries TRBV11-2 and TRBJ2-3; TRBD1 agrees at 10 bases. V dropped 5 bases and J dropped 3; count of bases not matched to a gene: 8. Germline loops: CDR1 SGHAT, CDR2 FQNNGV. The length of the CDR3 is 16 residues.

In the case of this clonotype: A much larger clone sits a single nucleotide away, making a read error possible. The chain recombines TRBV6-2 or TRBV6-3 with TRBJ2-1; D might be TRBD2 (5 bases). CDR3 length: 16 amino acids. Trimming pared 5 bases from V and 3 bases from J, leaving 17 bases between. The germline gives CDR1 MNHEY, CDR2 SVGEGT. CDR3 sequence reads: CASSALKRPGYNEQFF. The CDR3 nucleotides read TGTGCCAGCAGTGCACTTAAGCGGCCCGGCTACAATGAGCAGTTCTTC.

This clonotype has ten or more counts. The chain combines TRBV7-3 with TRBJ1-1, with D uncertain. CDR1 SGHTA and CDR2 FQGTGA come from the germline V gene. This CDR3 spans 13 amino acids. The V end was cut by 3 bases, the J end by 3 bases, with 8 bases between. The CDR3 region has the DNA TGTGCCAGCAGCTTGCGGGCTTACACTGAAGCTTTCTTT. As protein: CASSLRAYTEAFF.

This clonotype was seen a handful of times. This sequence joins TRBV5-6 and TRBJ2-1; 11 bases map to TRBD2. Trimming removed 2 bases from V and 4 bases from J; junction bases left unmatched: 5. CDR1 is SGHDT and CDR2 is YYEEEE in the germline V gene. There are 16 residues in the CDR3. The DNA of the CDR3 is TGTGCCAGCAGCTTTGGGACTAGCGGAAGTTACAATGAGCAGTTCTTC. This gives the protein CASSFGTSGSYNEQFF.

This clonotype was detected many times. The chain recombines TRBV11-2 with TRBJ2-2, with 8 bases that match TRBD2. In germline, CDR1 is SGHAT, CDR2 FQNNGV. The CDR3 has 14 residues. The junction had 3 bases not matched to a gene; V was cut back by 2 bases and J by 7 bases. The CDR3 nucleotides read TGTGCCAGCAGCTTACTCGGGAGGGACGGGGAGCTGTTTTTT. Its translation is CASSLLGRDGELFF.

This chain connects TRBV6-5 to TRBJ2-7; 7 bases align to TRBD1. This CDR3 region has 16 residues. V lost 1 base, J lost 5 bases, and 11 bases stayed unmatched. Germline V gene data show CDR1 as MNHEY and CDR2 as SVGAGI. CDR3 sequence: CASSYFWNRGSHEQYF. The DNA of the CDR3 is TGTGCCAGCAGTTACTTCTGGAACAGGGGTTCCCACGAGCAGTACTTC.

Ten or more counts support this clonotype. The chain carries TRBV28 and TRBJ2-1; possible D gene TRBD1, 7 bases. V dropped 7 bases and J dropped 12 bases, with 19 bases sitting between them. The CDR3 runs 13 residues. The V gene's germline CDR1 is MDHEN and CDR2 SYDVKM. The CDR3 reads CASTLGQGGWQFF. CDR3 in DNA: TGTGCCAGCACGCTGGGGCAGGGGGGTTGGCAGTTCTTC.

A note on this clonotype: A far larger clone lies a single base away; this is likely a read error. The gene calls are TRBV6-5 and TRBJ2-3; no firm D call. Germline-derived CDR1 and CDR2 are MNHEY and SVGAGI. The V and J ends lost 4 bases and 6 bases respectively, with 17 bases between them. CDR3 length equals 15 residues. CDR3 sequence: CASSLVRARRDTQYF. The CDR3, as DNA: TGTGCCAGCAGTTTAGTTCGGGCCCGGCGCGATACGCAGTATTTT.

The chain links TRBV5-6 to TRBJ2-7; 12 nucleotides agree with TRBD2. V lost 2 bases, J lost 6 bases, and 6 bases stayed unmatched. The CDR3 loop spans 15 amino acids. From germline, CDR1 is SGHDT and CDR2 YYEEEE. In nucleotides, the CDR3 is TGTGCCAGCAGCTTTCTGACTAGCGGGAGTGGCGAGCAGTACTTC. This encodes CASSFLTSGSGEQYF.